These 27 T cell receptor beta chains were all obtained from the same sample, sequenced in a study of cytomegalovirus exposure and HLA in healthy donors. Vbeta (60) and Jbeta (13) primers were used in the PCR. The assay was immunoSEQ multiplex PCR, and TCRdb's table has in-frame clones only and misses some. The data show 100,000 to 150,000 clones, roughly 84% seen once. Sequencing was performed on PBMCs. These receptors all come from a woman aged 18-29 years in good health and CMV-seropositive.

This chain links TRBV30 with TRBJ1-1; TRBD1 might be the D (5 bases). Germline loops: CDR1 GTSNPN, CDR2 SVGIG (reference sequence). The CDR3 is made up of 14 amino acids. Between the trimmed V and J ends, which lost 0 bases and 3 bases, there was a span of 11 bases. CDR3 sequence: CAWSVGTLYTEAFF. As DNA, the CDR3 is TGTGCCTGGAGTGTAGGGACTCTCTACACTGAAGCTTTCTTT.

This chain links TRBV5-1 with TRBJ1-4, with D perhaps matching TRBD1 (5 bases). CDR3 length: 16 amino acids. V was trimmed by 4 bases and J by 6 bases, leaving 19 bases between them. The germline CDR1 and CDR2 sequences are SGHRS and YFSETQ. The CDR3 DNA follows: TGCGCCAGCAGCGGGGGAACGGGGGGTGAGGATGAAAAACTGTTTTTT. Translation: CASSGGTGGEDEKLFF.

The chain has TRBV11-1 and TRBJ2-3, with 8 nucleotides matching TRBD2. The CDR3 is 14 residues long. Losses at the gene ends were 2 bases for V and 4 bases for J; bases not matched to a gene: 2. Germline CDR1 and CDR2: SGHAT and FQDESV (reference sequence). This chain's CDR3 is CASSLIGGADTQYF. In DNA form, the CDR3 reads TGTGCCAGCAGCTTAATCGGGGGGGCAGATACGCAGTATTTT.

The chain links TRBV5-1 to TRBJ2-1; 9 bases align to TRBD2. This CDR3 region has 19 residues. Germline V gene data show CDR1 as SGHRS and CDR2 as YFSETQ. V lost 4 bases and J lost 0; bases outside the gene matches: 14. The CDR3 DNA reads TGCGCCAGCAGCCCAAAACTCGCGGGGGGGTTGAGCTCCTACAATGAGCAGTTCTTC. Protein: CASSPKLAGGLSSYNEQFF.

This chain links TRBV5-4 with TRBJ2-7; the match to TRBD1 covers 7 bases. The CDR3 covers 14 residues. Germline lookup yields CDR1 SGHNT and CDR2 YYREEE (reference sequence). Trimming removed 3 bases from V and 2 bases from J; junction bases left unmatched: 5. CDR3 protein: CASSWDRGTYEQYF. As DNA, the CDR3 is TGTGCCAGCAGCTGGGACAGAGGAACCTACGAGCAGTACTTC.

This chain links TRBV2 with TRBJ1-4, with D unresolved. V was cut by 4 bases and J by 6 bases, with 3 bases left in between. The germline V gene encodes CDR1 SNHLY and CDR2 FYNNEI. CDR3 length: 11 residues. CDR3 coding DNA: TGTGCCAGCAGTGCGGATGAAAAACTGTTTTTT. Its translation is CASSADEKLFF.

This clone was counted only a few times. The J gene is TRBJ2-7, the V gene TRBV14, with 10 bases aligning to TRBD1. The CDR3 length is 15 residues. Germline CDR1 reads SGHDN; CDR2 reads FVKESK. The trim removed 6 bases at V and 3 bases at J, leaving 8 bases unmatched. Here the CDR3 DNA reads TGTGCCAGCAGGATGACTGGGGACAGGGGCTACGAGCAGTACTTC. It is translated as CASRMTGDRGYEQYF.

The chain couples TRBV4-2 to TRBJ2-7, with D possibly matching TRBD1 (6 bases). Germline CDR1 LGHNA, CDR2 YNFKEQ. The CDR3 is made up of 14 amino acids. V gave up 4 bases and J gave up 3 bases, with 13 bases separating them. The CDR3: CASSLTGSGYEQYF. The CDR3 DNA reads TGTGCCAGCAGCCTTACAGGGAGCGGCTACGAGCAGTACTTC.

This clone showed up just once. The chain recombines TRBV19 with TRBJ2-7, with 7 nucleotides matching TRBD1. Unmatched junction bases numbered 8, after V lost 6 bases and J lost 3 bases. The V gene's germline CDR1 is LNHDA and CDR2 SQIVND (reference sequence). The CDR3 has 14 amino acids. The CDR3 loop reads CASSAGDRNYEQYF. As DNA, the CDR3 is TGTGCCAGTAGCGCTGGGGACAGAAACTACGAGCAGTACTTC. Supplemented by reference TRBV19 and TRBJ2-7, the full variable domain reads DGGITQSPKYLFRKEGQNVTLSCEQNLNHDAMYWYRQDPGQGLRLIYYSQIVNDFQKGDIAEGYSVSREKKESFPLTVTSAQKNPTAFYLCASSAGDRNYEQYFGPGTRLTVT.

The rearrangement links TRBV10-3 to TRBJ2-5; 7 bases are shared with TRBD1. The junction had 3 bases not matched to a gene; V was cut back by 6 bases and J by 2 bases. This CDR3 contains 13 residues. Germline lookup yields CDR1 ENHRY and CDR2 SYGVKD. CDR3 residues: CAIRDRAQETQYF. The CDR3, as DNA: TGTGCCATCAGAGACAGGGCACAAGAGACCCAGTACTTC.

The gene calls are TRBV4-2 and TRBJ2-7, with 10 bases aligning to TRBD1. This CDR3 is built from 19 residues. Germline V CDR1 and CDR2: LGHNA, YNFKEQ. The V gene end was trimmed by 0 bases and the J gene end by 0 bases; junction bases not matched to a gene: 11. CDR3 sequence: CASSQDPPGRDRGSYEQYF. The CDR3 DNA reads TGTGCCAGCAGCCAAGACCCCCCCGGAAGGGACAGGGGCTCCTACGAGCAGTACTTC.

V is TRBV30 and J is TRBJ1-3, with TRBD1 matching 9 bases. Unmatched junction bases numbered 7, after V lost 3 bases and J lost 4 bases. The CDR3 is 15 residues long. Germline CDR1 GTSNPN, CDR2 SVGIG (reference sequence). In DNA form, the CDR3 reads TGTGCCTGGAGCCTAATCGGGACAGGGGGAAACACCATATATTTT. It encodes CAWSLIGTGGNTIYF. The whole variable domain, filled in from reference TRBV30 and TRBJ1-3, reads SQTIHQWPATLVQPVGSPLSLECTVEGTSNPNLYWYRQAAGRGLQLLFYSVGIGQISSEVPQNLSASRPQDRQFILSSKKLLLSDSGFYLCAWSLIGTGGNTIYFGEGSWLTVV.

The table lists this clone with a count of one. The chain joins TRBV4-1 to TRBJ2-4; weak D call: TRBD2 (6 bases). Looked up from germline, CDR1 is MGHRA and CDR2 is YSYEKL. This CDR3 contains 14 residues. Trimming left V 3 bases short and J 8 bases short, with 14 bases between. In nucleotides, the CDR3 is TGCGCCAGCAGCCAGCCGGGACTCGAGGACATTCAGTACTTC. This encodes CASSQPGLEDIQYF.

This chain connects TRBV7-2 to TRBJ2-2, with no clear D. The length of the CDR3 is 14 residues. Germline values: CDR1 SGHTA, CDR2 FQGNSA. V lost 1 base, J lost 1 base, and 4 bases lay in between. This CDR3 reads CASSLERNTGELFF. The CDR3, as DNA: TGTGCCAGCAGCTTAGAGAGGAACACCGGGGAGCTGTTTTTT.

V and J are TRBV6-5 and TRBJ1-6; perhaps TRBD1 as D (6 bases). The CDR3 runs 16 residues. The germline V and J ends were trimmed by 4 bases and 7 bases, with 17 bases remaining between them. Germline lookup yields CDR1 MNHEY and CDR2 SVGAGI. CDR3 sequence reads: CASSSGRQDLNSPLHF. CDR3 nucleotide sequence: TGTGCCAGCAGTTCCGGACGACAGGACCTAAATTCACCCCTCCACTTT.

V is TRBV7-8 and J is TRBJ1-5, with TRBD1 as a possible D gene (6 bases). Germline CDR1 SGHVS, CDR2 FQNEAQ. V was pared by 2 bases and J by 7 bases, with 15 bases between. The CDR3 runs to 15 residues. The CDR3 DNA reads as TGTGCCAGCAGCTTATATTTGGGGGCCGGACAGCCCCAGCATTTT. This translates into CASSLYLGAGQPQHF.

The chain's CDR3 is CASSRTGGRHGYTF. The CDR3 DNA is TGTGCCAGTAGTCGGACAGGGGGTAGGCATGGCTACACCTTC. The chain employs TRBV19 and TRBJ1-2, with 10 bases identical to TRBD1. CDR3 length equals 14 residues. V was pared by 5 bases and J by 6 bases, with 6 bases of the junction left unmatched. The germline V gene encodes CDR1 LNHDA and CDR2 SQIVND (reference sequence). Full variable domain (outside the CDR3, taken from reference TRBV19 and TRBJ1-2): DGGITQSPKYLFRKEGQNVTLSCEQNLNHDAMYWYRQDPGQGLRLIYYSQIVNDFQKGDIAEGYSVSREKKESFPLTVTSAQKNPTAFYLCASSRTGGRHGYTFGSGTRLTVV.

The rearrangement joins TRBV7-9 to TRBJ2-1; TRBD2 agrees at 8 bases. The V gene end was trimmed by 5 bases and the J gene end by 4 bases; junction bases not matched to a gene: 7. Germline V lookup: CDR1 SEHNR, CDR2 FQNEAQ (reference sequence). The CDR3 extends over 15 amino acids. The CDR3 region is CASSKEAGVYNEQFF. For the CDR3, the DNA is TGTGCCAGCAGCAAGGAAGCGGGAGTTTACAATGAGCAGTTCTTC.

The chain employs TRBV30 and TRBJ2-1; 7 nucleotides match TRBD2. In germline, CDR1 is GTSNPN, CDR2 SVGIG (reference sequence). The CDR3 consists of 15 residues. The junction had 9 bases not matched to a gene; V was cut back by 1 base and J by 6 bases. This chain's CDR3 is CAWSAWDYPGNEQFF. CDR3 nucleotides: TGTGCCTGGAGTGCCTGGGACTACCCAGGCAATGAGCAGTTCTTC.

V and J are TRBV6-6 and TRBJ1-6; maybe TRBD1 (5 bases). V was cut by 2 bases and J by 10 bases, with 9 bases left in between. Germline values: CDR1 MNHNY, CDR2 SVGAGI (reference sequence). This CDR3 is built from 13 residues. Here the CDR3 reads CASSYGGTSPLHF. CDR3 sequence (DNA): TGTGCCAGCAGTTACGGGGGGACGTCACCCCTCCACTTT.

DNA for the CDR3: TGTGCCAGCACAACAAGTTTTGGGAGTTACACTGAAGCTTTCTTT. Translated: CASTTSFGSYTEAFF. V is TRBV6-1 and J is TRBJ1-1, with D uncertain. V dropped 7 bases and J dropped 3 bases, with 18 bases sitting between them. There are 15 residues in the CDR3. Germline lookup yields CDR1 MNHNS and CDR2 SASEGT.

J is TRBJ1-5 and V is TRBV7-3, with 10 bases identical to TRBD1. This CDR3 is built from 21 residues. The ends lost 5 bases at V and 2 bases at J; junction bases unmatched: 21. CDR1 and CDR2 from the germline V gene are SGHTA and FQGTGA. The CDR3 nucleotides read TGTGCCAGCAGCGCCCGGACAGGGGGTAAGAATTCTCCCTTTGGCAATCAGCCCCAGCATTTT. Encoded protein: CASSARTGGKNSPFGNQPQHF.

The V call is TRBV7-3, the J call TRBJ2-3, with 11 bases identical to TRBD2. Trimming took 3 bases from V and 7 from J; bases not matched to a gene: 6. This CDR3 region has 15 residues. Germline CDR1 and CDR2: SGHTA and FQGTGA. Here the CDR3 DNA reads TGTGCCAGCAGCTTGTTAGCGGGGGGGCCCCATACGCAGTATTTT. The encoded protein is CASSLLAGGPHTQYF.

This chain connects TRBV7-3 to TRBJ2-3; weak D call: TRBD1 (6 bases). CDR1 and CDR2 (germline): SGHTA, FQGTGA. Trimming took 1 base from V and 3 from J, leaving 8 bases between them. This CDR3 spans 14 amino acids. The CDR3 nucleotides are TGTGCCAGCAGCTTAAATCAGGGGACAGATACGCAGTATTTT. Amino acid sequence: CASSLNQGTDTQYF.

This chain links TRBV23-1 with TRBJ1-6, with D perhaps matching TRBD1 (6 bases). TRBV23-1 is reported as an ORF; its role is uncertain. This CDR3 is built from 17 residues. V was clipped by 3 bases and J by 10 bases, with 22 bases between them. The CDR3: CASSQIRTGHLMSPLHF. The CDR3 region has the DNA TGCGCCAGCAGTCAGATACGAACGGGACACTTGATGTCACCCCTCCACTTT.

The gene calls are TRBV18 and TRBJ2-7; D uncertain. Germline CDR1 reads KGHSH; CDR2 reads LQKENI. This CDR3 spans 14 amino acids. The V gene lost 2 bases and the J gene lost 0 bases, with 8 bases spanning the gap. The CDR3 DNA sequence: TGTGCCAGCTCACCAGATCGGAGCTCCTACGAGCAGTACTTC. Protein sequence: CASSPDRSSYEQYF.

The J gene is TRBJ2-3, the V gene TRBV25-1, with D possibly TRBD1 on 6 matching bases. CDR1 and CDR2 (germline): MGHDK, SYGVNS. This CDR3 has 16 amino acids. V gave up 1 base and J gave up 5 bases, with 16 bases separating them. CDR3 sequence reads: CASSESGPGDEDTQYF. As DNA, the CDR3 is TGTGCCAGCAGTGAATCAGGGCCAGGGGATGAAGATACGCAGTATTTT.